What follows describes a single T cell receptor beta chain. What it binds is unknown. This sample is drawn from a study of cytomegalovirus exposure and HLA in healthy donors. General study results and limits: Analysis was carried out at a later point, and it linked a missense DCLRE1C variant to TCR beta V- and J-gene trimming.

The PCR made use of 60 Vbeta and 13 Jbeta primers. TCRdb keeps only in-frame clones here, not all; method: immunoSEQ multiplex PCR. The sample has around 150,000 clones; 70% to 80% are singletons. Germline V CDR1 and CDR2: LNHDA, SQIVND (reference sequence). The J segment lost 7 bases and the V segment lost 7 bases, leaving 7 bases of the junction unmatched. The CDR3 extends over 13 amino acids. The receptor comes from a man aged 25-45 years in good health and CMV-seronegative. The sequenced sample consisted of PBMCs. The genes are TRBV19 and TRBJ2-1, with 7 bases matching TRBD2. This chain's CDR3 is CASNSLAVNEQFF. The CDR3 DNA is TGTGCCAGTAATTCCCTAGCGGTTAATGAGCAGTTCTTC. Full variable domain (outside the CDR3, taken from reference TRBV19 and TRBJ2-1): DGGITQSPKYLFRKEGQNVTLSCEQNLNHDAMYWYRQDPGQGLRLIYYSQIVNDFQKGDIAEGYSVSREKKESFPLTVTSAQKNPTAFYLCASNSLAVNEQFFGPGTRLTVL.